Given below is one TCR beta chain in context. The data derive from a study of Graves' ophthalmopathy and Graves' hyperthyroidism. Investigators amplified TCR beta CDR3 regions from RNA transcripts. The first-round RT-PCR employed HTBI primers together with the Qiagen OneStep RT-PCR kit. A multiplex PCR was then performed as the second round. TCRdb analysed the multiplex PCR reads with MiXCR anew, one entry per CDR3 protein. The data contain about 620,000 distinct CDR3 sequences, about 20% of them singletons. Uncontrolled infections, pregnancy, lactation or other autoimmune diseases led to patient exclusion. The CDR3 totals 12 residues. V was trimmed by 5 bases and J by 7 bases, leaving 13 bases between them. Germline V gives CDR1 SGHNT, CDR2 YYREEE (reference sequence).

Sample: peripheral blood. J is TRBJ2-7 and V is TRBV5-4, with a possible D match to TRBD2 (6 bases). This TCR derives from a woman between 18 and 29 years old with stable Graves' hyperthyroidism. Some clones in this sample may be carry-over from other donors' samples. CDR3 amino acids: CASSDAGREQYF. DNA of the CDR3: TGTGCCAGCAGTGACGCGGGACGGGAGCAGTACTTC.